This note documents a single TCR beta chain sequence. The target antigen is unknown. Germline CDR1 and CDR2: DFQATT and SNEGSKA (reference sequence). Between the trimmed V and J ends, which lost 0 bases and 1 base, there was a span of 9 bases. The CDR3 consists of 14 residues. This entry belongs to a study of naive and memory T cell subsets. Ligated cDNA underwent four rounds of PCR with nested alpha and beta constant region primers and SP2. Reverse transcription of blood and skin TCR RNA was primed at alpha and beta constant regions. Via MiXCR, TCRdb re-called the 5' RACE reads, giving one row per CDR3 protein. The profile covers 30,000 or so distinct CDR3 sequences, with 16% appearing a single time and 2% to 3% taken by the ten largest. A UMI-containing oligonucleotide was joined by 3' ligation to the TCR cDNA template. Adult healthy volunteers gave 2.5 ml peripheral blood for whole-blood RNA. Unsorted total RNA, roughly 1 to 1000 ng, was DNase treated before reverse transcription.

General study points: This RNA-based method may be sensitive to activation-related transcript changes.

The chain couples TRBV20-1 to TRBJ1-2; tentative D call: TRBD1 (6 bases). The clonotype was recovered from a female donor in good health. The CDR3 nucleotides read TGCAGTGCTAGAGAACAGGGTGGTAACTATGGCTACACCTTC. This sequence encodes CSAREQGGNYGYTF.